The rows below give T cell receptor beta chains drawn from one sample of a study of Ad26.COV2.S vaccination and SARS-CoV-2 variants. Some clones are missing from TCRdb's copy, which holds only in-frame ones; the method was immunoSEQ multiplex PCR. This table has hundreds of thousands of clones, 92% appearing once. Sequences were derived from peripheral blood, sampled after recovery from COVID-19. All receptors come from a human donor who had recovered from COVID-19. CDR3s leave out the opening cysteine and the closing phenylalanine or tryptophan. Size is stated for part of the rows, as once, few or many counts, or as a class when the clone is expanded.

TRBV4-3	.	ASSQGTGGLETQY
TRBV27	.	ASSWYWTSRSDTQY
TRBV6-6	.	ASSYQGAEAF
TRBV6-2/TRBV6-3	.	ASSYRSGDTYEQY
TRBV3-1/TRBV3-2	once	ASSPNRGVGANVLT
TRBV6-5	.	ASSYNGRTGSPLH
TRBV25-1	.	ASSDSGLAKNIQY
TRBV9	.	ASKAGGNTGELF
TRBV5-4	.	ASSLEGRYGYT
TRBV10-3	few	AISGASGPYNEQF
TRBV13	.	ASSLRGGLYEQY
TRBV6-5	.	ASSPEGANQPQH
TRBV7-8	.	ASSLNLGGTEAF
TRBV6-5	.	ASSFNRGVGTGELF